What follows are 12 T cell receptor beta chains derived from one specimen sequenced in a study of cytomegalovirus exposure and HLA in healthy donors. The PCR used 60 Vbeta and 13 Jbeta primers. Only in-frame clones appear in the TCRdb table, and some are missing; sequencing was by immunoSEQ multiplex PCR. The data contain under 200,000 clones, over 75% of them seen just once; the ten biggest clones take up more than 0.45%. The source material was PBMCs. These receptors all stem from a woman between 45 and 60 years old in good health and CMV-seronegative.

This clone was recorded a few times. This chain connects TRBV28 to TRBJ2-7; D uncertain. The CDR3 contains 11 residues. The germline CDR1 and CDR2 sequences are MDHEN and SYDVKM. The germline V and J ends were trimmed by 5 bases and 5 bases, with 7 bases remaining between them. CDR3: CASSLQNEQYF. The DNA of the CDR3 is TGTGCCAGCAGTCTACAGAACGAGCAGTACTTC.

This chain uses TRBV5-4 with TRBJ2-7; 9 nucleotides agree with TRBD1. Unmatched junction bases numbered 6, after V lost 2 bases and J lost 3 bases. The V gene's germline CDR1 is SGHNT and CDR2 YYREEE (reference sequence). The CDR3 consists of 15 residues. The DNA of the CDR3 is TGTGCCAGCAGCTTAGGGACAGGGCAGAACTACGAGCAGTACTTC. Protein product: CASSLGTGQNYEQYF.

This chain links TRBV10-3 with TRBJ1-5; D gene unclear. Trimming took 2 bases from V and 0 from J, leaving 8 bases between them. The germline V gene encodes CDR1 ENHRY and CDR2 SYGVKD. The CDR3 loop spans 15 amino acids. The CDR3 region is CAISETDYSNQPQHF. In DNA form, the CDR3 reads TGTGCCATCAGTGAGACAGATTATAGCAATCAGCCCCAGCATTTT.

The gene calls are TRBV7-2 and TRBJ1-1; D gene ambiguous. This CDR3 region has 13 residues. The V and J ends lost 1 base and 1 base respectively, with 4 bases between them. Germline V gene data show CDR1 as SGHTA and CDR2 as FQGNSA. CDR3 sequence: CASSLVRNTEAFF. CDR3 DNA sequence: TGTGCCAGCAGCTTAGTTAGGAACACTGAAGCTTTCTTT.

The rearrangement joins TRBV14 to TRBJ2-3; D perhaps matches TRBD2 (6 bases). V lost 0 bases and J lost 3, with 19 bases in between. The V gene's germline CDR1 is SGHDN and CDR2 FVKESK. The CDR3 has 18 amino acids. The CDR3 DNA reads as TGTGCCAGCAGCCAAGATCAAGGACTTTACGCGGGGACAGATACGCAGTATTTT. It yields the protein CASSQDQGLYAGTDTQYF.

This clone was detected only a few times. J is TRBJ2-2 and V is TRBV11-3, with D perhaps TRBD1 (6 bases). Trimming took 2 bases from V and 4 from J, leaving 11 bases between them. The CDR3 has 15 amino acids. Germline-derived CDR1 and CDR2 are SGHNT and YENEEA. This CDR3 reads CASSLRDMATGELFF. The DNA for the CDR3 is TGTGCCAGCAGCTTAAGGGACATGGCCACCGGGGAGCTGTTTTTT.

This clone was seen just once. This chain connects TRBV15 to TRBJ2-3; 12 bases map to TRBD2. This CDR3 comprises 15 residues. Germline V gene data show CDR1 as LNHNV and CDR2 as YYDKDF (reference sequence). V dropped 1 base and J dropped 6; count of bases not matched to a gene: 2. The CDR3 region has the DNA TGTGCCACCAGCAGAGCTAGCGGGGGGGTGGATACGCAGTATTTT. Protein sequence: CATSRASGGVDTQYF.

The CDR3 sequence: CASSLVGQRYNEQFF. For the CDR3, the DNA is TGCGCCAGCAGCCTTGTTGGGCAAAGGTACAATGAGCAGTTCTTC. The chain recombines TRBV5-1 with TRBJ2-1, with unresolved D. The CDR3 covers 15 residues. V lost 4 bases to trimming and J lost 4 bases, with 15 bases between them. Germline assignment: CDR1 SGHRS and CDR2 YFSETQ.

This chain links TRBV7-6 with TRBJ1-5; 11 bases align to TRBD1. In germline, CDR1 is SGHVS, CDR2 FNYEAQ. This CDR3 comprises 17 residues. The V and J ends lost 2 bases and 7 bases, in that order; junction bases with no gene match: 10. In DNA form, the CDR3 reads TGTGCCAGCAGCTTAAACGGACAGGGGGCTGGAATCCAGCCCCAGCATTTT. This gives the protein CASSLNGQGAGIQPQHF.

The rearrangement joins TRBV7-7 to TRBJ2-1, with 7 positions matching TRBD2. Germline-derived CDR1 and CDR2 are SSHAT and FNYEAQ (reference sequence). The ends lost 2 bases at V and 2 bases at J; junction bases unmatched: 6. There are 16 residues in the CDR3. The CDR3 DNA is TGTGCCAGCAGCTTATCCGCGGGAGAGCCCTACAATGAGCAGTTCTTC. Amino acid sequence: CASSLSAGEPYNEQFF.

V and J are TRBV5-1 and TRBJ2-5, with D perhaps TRBD1 (6 bases). V dropped 3 bases and J dropped 5 bases, with 11 bases sitting between them. The germline CDR1 and CDR2 sequences are SGHRS and YFSETQ. The CDR3 consists of 13 residues. CDR3 in DNA: TGCGCCAGCAGCTCTCAGGGGTGGGAGACCCAGTACTTC. It translates to CASSSQGWETQYF.

This rearrangement joins TRBV27 to TRBJ1-2; 9 nucleotides agree with TRBD1. CDR1 MNHEY and CDR2 SMNVEV come from the germline V gene (reference sequence). This CDR3 spans 14 amino acids. V gave up 5 bases and J gave up 4 bases; unmatched junction bases: 5. DNA for the CDR3: TGTGCCAGCAGTCAAACAGGGGGCGGCTATGGCTACACCTTC. It encodes CASSQTGGGYGYTF.